The subject of this entry is one TCR beta chain. Only in-frame clones appear in the TCRdb table, and some are missing; sequencing was by immunoSEQ multiplex PCR. This table has about 64,000 clones, approximately 89% appearing once. The source of the sample is a study of Tregs in tolerant kidney transplant recipients. The nonmyeloablative bone marrow transplants came from related graft donors, with transient mixed chimerism. After removal of 5 bases from V and 4 bases from J, the junction contained 4 bases not matched to a gene. Germline V gene lookup returns CDR1 MNHEY and CDR2 SVGAGI. The CDR3 contains 14 residues.

This TCR derives from a human patient who received a combined kidney and bone marrow transplant. Some T cells may be the graft donor's. The genes are TRBV6-5 and TRBJ1-2; 10 bases agree with TRBD1. Source: CD4+ T cells from blood (PBMCs), taken 6 months after the transplant. The DNA of the CDR3 is TGTGCCAGCAGTCGGGGACAGGGGACCTATGGCTACACCTTC. Encoded protein: CASSRGQGTYGYTF.